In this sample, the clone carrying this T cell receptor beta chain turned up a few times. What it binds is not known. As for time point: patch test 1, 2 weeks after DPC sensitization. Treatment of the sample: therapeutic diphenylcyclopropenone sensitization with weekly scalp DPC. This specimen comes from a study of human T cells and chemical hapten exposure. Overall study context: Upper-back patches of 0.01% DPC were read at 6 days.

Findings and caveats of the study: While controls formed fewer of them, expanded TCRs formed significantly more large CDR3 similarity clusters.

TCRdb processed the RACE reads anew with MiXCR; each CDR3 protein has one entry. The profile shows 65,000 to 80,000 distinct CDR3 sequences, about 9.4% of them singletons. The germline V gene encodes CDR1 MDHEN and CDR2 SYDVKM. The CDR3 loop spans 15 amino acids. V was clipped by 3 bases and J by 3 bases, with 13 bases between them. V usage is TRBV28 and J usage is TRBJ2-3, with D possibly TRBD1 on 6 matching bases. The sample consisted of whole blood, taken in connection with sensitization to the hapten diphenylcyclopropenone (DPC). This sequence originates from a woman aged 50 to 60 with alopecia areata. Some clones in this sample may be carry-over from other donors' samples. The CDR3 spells CASSFAQGQTDTQYF. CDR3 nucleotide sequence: TGTGCCAGCAGTTTCGCTCAGGGGCAAACAGATACGCAGTATTTT.